One and the same sample provided the 5 T cell receptor beta chains below, sequenced in a study of human T cells and chemical hapten exposure. This sample's time point: pre-sensitization, week 0. Regarding treatment: therapeutic diphenylcyclopropenone sensitization with weekly scalp DPC. TCRdb recomputed calls from the RACE reads with MiXCR, one row per CDR3 protein. The table lists 350,000 to 400,000 distinct CDR3 sequences, approximately 5.1% of them singletons. The source material was whole blood, sampled in connection with sensitization to the hapten diphenylcyclopropenone (DPC). The receptors originated from a woman aged 50 to 60 with alopecia areata. Some clones in this sample may be carry-over from other donors' samples.

This clonotype was picked up a small number of times. The chain recombines TRBV28 with TRBJ1-2; TRBD1 is a possible D gene (6 bases). Trimming removed 2 bases from V and 4 bases from J, with 11 bases in between. Germline values: CDR1 MDHEN, CDR2 SYDVKM. The CDR3 consists of 14 residues. CDR3 protein: CASSLRGAAYGYTF. In DNA, the CDR3 is TGTGCCAGCAGTTTACGGGGGGCTGCCTATGGCTACACCTTC.

The gene calls are TRBV9 and TRBJ2-2; D may be TRBD2 (5 bases). The CDR3 has 12 residues. Germline assignment: CDR1 SGDLS and CDR2 YYNGEE. Deletions cut 3 bases from V and 6 bases from J, with 6 bases between. The CDR3 DNA reads TGTGCCAGCAGCGAAGCGGCCGGGGAGCTGTTTTTT. The encoded protein is CASSEAAGELFF.

In this sample, this clonotype turned up many times. The gene calls are TRBV12-3 or TRBV12-4 and TRBJ1-4, with unresolved D. CDR3 length equals 16 residues. Trimming shortened V by 7 bases and J by 3 bases, and 18 bases separated the two germline ends. This CDR3 is CASTQGGTQANEKLFF. Written as DNA, the CDR3 is TGTGCCAGCACCCAAGGAGGAACGCAGGCTAATGAAAAACTGTTTTTT.

This clonotype was detected many times. V usage is TRBV7-8 and J usage is TRBJ1-5; TRBD1 matches at 8 bases. The CDR3 consists of 19 residues. V was pared by 3 bases and J by 0 bases, with 13 bases of the junction left unmatched. Germline V lookup: CDR1 SGHVS, CDR2 FQNEAQ. CDR3: CASSFKDRDVYYSNQPQHF. CDR3 coding DNA: TGTGCCAGCAGCTTCAAGGACAGGGATGTCTATTATAGCAATCAGCCCCAGCATTTT.

This clonotype was counted only a few times. The chain couples TRBV5-1 to TRBJ1-6, with D maybe TRBD1 (5 bases). Germline V gene sequence: CDR1 SGHRS, CDR2 YFSETQ. With 4 bases removed from V and 0 bases from J, the gap between germline ends came to 11 bases. The CDR3 loop spans 16 amino acids. CDR3 bases: TGCGCCAGCAGCCTGGGGACGAGCTCCTATAATTCACCCCTCCACTTT. Protein sequence: CASSLGTSSYNSPLHF.